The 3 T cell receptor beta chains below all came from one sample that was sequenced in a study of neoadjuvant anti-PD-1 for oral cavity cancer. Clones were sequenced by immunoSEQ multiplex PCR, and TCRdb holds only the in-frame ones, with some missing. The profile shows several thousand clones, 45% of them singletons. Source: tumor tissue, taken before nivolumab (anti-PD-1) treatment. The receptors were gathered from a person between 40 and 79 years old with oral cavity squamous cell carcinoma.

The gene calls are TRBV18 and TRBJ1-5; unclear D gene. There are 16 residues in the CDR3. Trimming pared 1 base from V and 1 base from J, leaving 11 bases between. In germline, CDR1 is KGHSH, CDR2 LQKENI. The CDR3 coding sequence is TGTGCCAGCTCACCACAGGGAATTATAAGCAATCAGCCCCAGCATTTT. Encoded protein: CASSPQGIISNQPQHF. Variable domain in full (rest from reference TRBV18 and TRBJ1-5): NAGVMQNPRHLVRRRGQEARLRCSPMKGHSHVYWYRQLPEEGLKFMVYLQKENIIDESGMPKERFSAEFPKEGPSILRIQQVVRGDSAAYFCASSPQGIISNQPQHFGDGTRLSIL.

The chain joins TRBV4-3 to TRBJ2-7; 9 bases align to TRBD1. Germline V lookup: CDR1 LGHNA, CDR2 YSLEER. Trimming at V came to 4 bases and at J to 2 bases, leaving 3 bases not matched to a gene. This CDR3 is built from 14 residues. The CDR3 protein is CASSRGQGPYEQYF. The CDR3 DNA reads TGCGCCAGCAGCCGGGGACAGGGACCCTACGAGCAGTACTTC.

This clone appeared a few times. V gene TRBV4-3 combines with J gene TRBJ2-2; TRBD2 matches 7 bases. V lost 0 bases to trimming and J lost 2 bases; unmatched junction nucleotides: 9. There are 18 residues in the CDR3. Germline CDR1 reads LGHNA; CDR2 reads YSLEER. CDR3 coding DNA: TGCGCCAGCAGCCAAGATCTTATCGGGGGGAGAAACACCGGGGAGCTGTTTTTT. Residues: CASSQDLIGGRNTGELFF.